This T cell receptor (beta chain) was sequenced during a study of T cells expressing NK-cell markers. Study details: Seven of eight sequenced donors tested HCMV-seropositive; one tested seronegative.

With the 5' RACE reads reprocessed, TCRdb shows one record per CDR3 protein and no DNA. This specimen shows roughly 390,000 distinct CDR3 sequences; the ten leading clones hold around 5.2%. Per germline, CDR1 SGHVS and CDR2 FNYEAQ. The CDR3 is 16 residues long. V usage is TRBV7-6 and J usage is TRBJ2-3; the TRBD2 assignment by TCRdb is unverifiable without DNA. Sequencing used blood T cells: a sorted CD56 or NKG2C T cell subset, CD4+ or CD8+ T cells, or bulk PBMC T cells (not recorded which). This TCR derives from a man aged 18-75 years in good health. CDR3 residues: CASSFLASSSTDTQYF. Looking up the rest from reference TRBV7-6 and TRBJ2-3 gives the full variable domain: GAGVSQSPRYKVTKRGQDVALRCDPISGHVSLYWYRQALGQGPEFLTYFNYEAQQDKSGLPNDRFSAERPEGSISTLTIQRTEQRDSAMYRCASSFLASSSTDTQYFGPGTRLTVL.